This TCR beta chain was captured by sequencing in a study of cytomegalovirus exposure and HLA in healthy donors. TCRdb keeps only in-frame clones here, not all; method: immunoSEQ multiplex PCR. Altogether around 300,000 clones are present, roughly 90% being singletons, with the ten largest covering roughly 0.96%. Germline loops: CDR1 LNHDA, CDR2 SQIVND (reference sequence). The CDR3 spans 15 residues. V shed 7 bases and J 5 bases; nucleotides not matched to a gene: 7. This receptor was taken from a man aged 25 to 40 in good health and CMV-seronegative. The material sequenced was PBMCs. V gene TRBV19 combines with J gene TRBJ2-5; 13 nucleotides agree with TRBD2. The CDR3: CASNDGLAGVETQYF. In DNA form, the CDR3 reads TGTGCCAGTAATGATGGACTAGCGGGGGTCGAGACCCAGTACTTC. Full variable domain (remainder filled in from reference TRBV19 and TRBJ2-5): DGGITQSPKYLFRKEGQNVTLSCEQNLNHDAMYWYRQDPGQGLRLIYYSQIVNDFQKGDIAEGYSVSREKKESFPLTVTSAQKNPTAFYLCASNDGLAGVETQYFGPGTRLLVL.